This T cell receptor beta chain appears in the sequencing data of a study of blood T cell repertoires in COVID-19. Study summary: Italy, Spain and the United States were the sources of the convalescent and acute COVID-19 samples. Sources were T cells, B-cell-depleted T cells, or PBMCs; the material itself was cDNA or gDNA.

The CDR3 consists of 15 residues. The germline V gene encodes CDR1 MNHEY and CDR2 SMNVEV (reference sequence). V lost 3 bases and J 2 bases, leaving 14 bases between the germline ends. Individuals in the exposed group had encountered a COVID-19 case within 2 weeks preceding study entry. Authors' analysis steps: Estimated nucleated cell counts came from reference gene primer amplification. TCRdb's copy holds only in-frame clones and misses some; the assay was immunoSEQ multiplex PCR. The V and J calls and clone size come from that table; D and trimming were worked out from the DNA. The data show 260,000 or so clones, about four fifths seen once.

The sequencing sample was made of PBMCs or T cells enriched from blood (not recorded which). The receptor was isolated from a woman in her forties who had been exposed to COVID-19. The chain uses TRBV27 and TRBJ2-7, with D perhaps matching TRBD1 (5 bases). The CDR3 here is CASSFQGVYPYEQYF. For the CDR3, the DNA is TGTGCCAGCAGTTTCCAAGGGGTTTACCCCTACGAGCAGTACTTC.